This TCR beta chain was found in a study of blood T cell repertoires in COVID-19. As for the study in general: Collection of acute and convalescent COVID-19 samples took place in the United States, Italy and Spain.

Seattle's cohort entered during active infection and was followed longitudinally. Germline V gene data show CDR1 as WSHSY and CDR2 as SAAADI. V was trimmed by 3 bases and J by 1 base, leaving 6 bases between them. The length of the CDR3 is 13 residues. Authors' analysis steps: Estimation of nucleated cell counts relied on the amplification of reference gene primers. Produced via immunoSEQ multiplex PCR; TCRdb's table is partial and in-frame only. The V and J calls and clone size were taken over from that table, and D and trimming were inferred from the DNA. The data show some 500,000 clones, with 85% to 90% seen just once and less than 9% held by the top ten.

The V gene is TRBV10-2, the J gene TRBJ1-1; D might be TRBD1 (5 bases). The TCR originated in a woman between 50 and 59 years old with COVID-19, enrolled during active disease. Sequences were obtained from peripheral blood. The CDR3 is CASSDRANTEAFF. The CDR3 bases are TGCGCCAGCAGTGACAGGGCGAACACTGAAGCTTTCTTT.